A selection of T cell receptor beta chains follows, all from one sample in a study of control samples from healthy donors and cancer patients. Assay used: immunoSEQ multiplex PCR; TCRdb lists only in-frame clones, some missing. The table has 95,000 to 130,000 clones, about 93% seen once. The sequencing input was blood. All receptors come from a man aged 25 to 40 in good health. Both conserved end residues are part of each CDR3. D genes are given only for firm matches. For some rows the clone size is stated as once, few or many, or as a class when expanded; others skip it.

TGTGCCAGCAGTTACCTGGACTCTGAAGCTTTCTTT	CASSYLDSEAFF	NA	TRBV6-5	TRBJ1-1	NA
TGTGCCAGCAGTGAACTAGGCGCCCCATATGGCTACACCTTC	CASSELGAPYGYTF	NA	TRBV25-1	TRBJ1-2	NA
TGTGCCAGCAGTGAAGCGCTGGGGCGGGGGTTTCAAGAGACCCAGTACTTC	CASSEALGRGFQETQYF	once	TRBV6-1	TRBJ2-5	TRBD2
TGCAGTGCCCCGGCCCCCCCTGTCTTACACTTT	CSAPAPPVLHF	once	TRBV20-1	TRBJ1-6	NA
TGTGCCAGCAGCTTAGATAGTAGTGCAACTAATGAAAAACTGTTTTTT	CASSLDSSATNEKLFF	NA	TRBV7-2	TRBJ1-4	NA
TGTGCCAGCAGCGAACACCGAATACCCTATAGCAATCAGCCCCAGCATTTT	CASSEHRIPYSNQPQHF	NA	TRBV9	TRBJ1-5	NA
TGTGCCTGGAATCAACGGTGGACAAAGAACAGGGAGCTGTTTTTT	CAWNQRWTKNRELFF	NA	TRBV30	TRBJ2-2	NA
TGTGCCAGCAGCATCGACAGGGTGAACACTGAAGCTTTCTTT	CASSIDRVNTEAFF	NA	TRBV6-5	TRBJ1-1	TRBD1
TGTGCCAGCTATTGGTCTATGAACACTGAAGCTTTCTTT	CASYWSMNTEAFF	NA	TRBV12-3/TRBV12-4	TRBJ1-1	NA
TGTATCGTAGGAGGGGGGGGGAGCCAAAGACTCTACGAGCAGTACTTC	CIVGGGGSQRLYEQYF	once	TRBV28	TRBJ2-7	NA
TGTGCCAGCAGCTTATTACAGACAGGCTACACCTTC	CASSLLQTGYTF	once	TRBV7-9	TRBJ1-2	NA
TGTGCCAGTAGTTGGGCAGGGCGAAGATCTGGGGCCAACGTCCTGACTTTC	CASSWAGRRSGANVLTF	NA	TRBV19	TRBJ2-6	NA
TGTGCCAGCAACAACCCTCCAGACCCCTACGAGCAGTACTTC	CASNNPPDPYEQYF	NA	TRBV5-8	TRBJ2-7	NA
TGTGCCAGCAGACGAGGAGCTAACTATGGCTACACCTTC	CASRRGANYGYTF	NA	TRBV12-3/TRBV12-4	TRBJ1-2	NA
TGTGCCTGCAATCCTCTGGGTGGCGGAAACACCATATATTTT	CACNPLGGGNTIYF	NA	TRBV30	TRBJ1-3	NA
TGCAGCGTTACTCGGGACAGGGGGCGAATGGAGACCCAGTACTTC	CSVTRDRGRMETQYF	NA	TRBV29-1	TRBJ2-5	TRBD1
TGCGCCAGCAGCACTTCCGACAGGGGCAAGAATGGCTACACCTTC	CASSTSDRGKNGYTF	NA	TRBV4-1	TRBJ1-2	TRBD1
TGTGCCAGCACCCCGACTGGGGTAAGCACAGATACGCAGTATTTT	CASTPTGVSTDTQYF	once	TRBV2	TRBJ2-3	NA
TGCACCAGCAACTCACAGGGGGCCGACCCCACTGAAGCTTTCTTT	CTSNSQGADPTEAFF	NA	TRBV1	TRBJ1-1	NA
TGTGCCAGCAGCTTAGCCCGACAGCCCCTTGGCGAAAAACTGTTTTTT	CASSLARQPLGEKLFF	NA	TRBV7-2	TRBJ1-4	NA
TGTGCCAGCAGGACAACAGGGGGCATGTCTTCACCCCTCCACTTT	CASRTTGGMSSPLHF	NA	TRBV6-1	TRBJ1-6	TRBD1
TGTGCCAGCTCACCGGCAAGAGGAAACACCATATATTTT	CASSPARGNTIYF	NA	TRBV18	TRBJ1-3	NA
TGTGCCAGTAGTATAGGGTCGACAGGGGGAATATTCTATGAGCAGTTCTTC	CASSIGSTGGIFYEQFF	NA	TRBV19	TRBJ2-1	TRBD1
TGTGCCATCAGTGAAGTGCCGTCCAATCAGCCCCAGCATTTT	CAISEVPSNQPQHF	NA	TRBV10-3	TRBJ1-5	NA
TGTGCCAGTGAGGGTGCTAGCGGGCCTCAAGAGACCCAGTACTTC	CASEGASGPQETQYF	NA	TRBV2	TRBJ2-5	TRBD2
TGTGCCAGCAGCCAAATTCCAGAGACCCAGTACTTC	CASSQIPETQYF	NA	TRBV14	TRBJ2-5	NA
TGTGCCAGCGCGGAGGTGGGGGGCGCTGAAGCTTTCTTT	CASAEVGGAEAFF	NA	TRBV12-3/TRBV12-4	TRBJ1-1	NA
TGCGCCAGCAGCCGGGGGGGAACTTACAATGAGCAGTTCTTC	CASSRGGTYNEQFF	NA	TRBV10-1	TRBJ2-1	TRBD2
TGCGCCAGCAGCCAAGTCGGGACAGGGGGATTAAGGAATGGCTACACCTTC	CASSQVGTGGLRNGYTF	NA	TRBV4-1	TRBJ1-2	TRBD1
TGTGCCAGCAGCCTGAGGCACGGGGAGTTCACTGAAGCTTTCTTT	CASSLRHGEFTEAFF	NA	TRBV4-2	TRBJ1-1	NA
TGTGCCGGAATGTCCCAGGGACAGCACATGGGTACTGAAGCTTTCTTT	CAGMSQGQHMGTEAFF	NA	TRBV12-5	TRBJ1-1	TRBD1
TGCAGTGCTCCCGGGACAGGTGAGGCTTTCTTT	CSAPGTGEAFF	NA	TRBV20-1	TRBJ1-1	TRBD1
TGTGCCTGGACCGACAGCTTGAACACTGAAGCTTTCTTT	CAWTDSLNTEAFF	NA	TRBV30	TRBJ1-1	NA
TGCGCCAGCAGCTTGGTTTTGACAGGGAACACTGAAGCTTTCTTT	CASSLVLTGNTEAFF	NA	TRBV5-1	TRBJ1-1	NA
TGCGCCAGCAGCTTGACGCCCGGGGGAACTGAAGCTTTCTTT	CASSLTPGGTEAFF	NA	TRBV5-1	TRBJ1-1	NA
TGCGCCAGCAGCCCTCCAGGGTCTATTTATGGCTACACCTTC	CASSPPGSIYGYTF	NA	TRBV5-1	TRBJ1-2	NA
TGTGCCAGCAGTTTTGAGAATTCACCCCTCCACTTT	CASSFENSPLHF	NA	TRBV12-3/TRBV12-4	TRBJ1-6	NA